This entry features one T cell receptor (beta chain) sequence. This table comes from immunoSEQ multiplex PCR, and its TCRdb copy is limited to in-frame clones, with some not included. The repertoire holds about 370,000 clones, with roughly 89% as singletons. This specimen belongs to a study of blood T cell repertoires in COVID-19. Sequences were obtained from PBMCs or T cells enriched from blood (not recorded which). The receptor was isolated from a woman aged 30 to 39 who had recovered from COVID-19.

In nucleotides, the CDR3 is TGTGCCTGGTCGGTGGGACAGCTAAATTCACCCCTCCACTTT. Its protein is CAWSVGQLNSPLHF. The chain links TRBV30 to TRBJ1-6; 7 nucleotides agree with TRBD1. The CDR3 has 14 amino acids. With V trimmed by 5 bases and J by 7 bases, 8 bases remained unmatched. The V gene's germline CDR1 is GTSNPN and CDR2 SVGIG (reference sequence).